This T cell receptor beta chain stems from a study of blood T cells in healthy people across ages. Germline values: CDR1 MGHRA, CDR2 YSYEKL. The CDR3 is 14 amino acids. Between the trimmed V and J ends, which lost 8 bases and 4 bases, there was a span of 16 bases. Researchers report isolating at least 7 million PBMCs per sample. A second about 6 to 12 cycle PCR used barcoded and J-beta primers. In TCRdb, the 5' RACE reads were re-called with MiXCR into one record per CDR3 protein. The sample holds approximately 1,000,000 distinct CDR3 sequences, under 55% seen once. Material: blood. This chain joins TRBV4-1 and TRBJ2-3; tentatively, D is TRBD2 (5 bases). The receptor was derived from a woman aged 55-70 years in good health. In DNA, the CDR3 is TGCGCCAGCGCCTCAACTGGCGGGTCAGATACGCAGTATTTT. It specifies CASASTGGSDTQYF.